This T cell receptor beta chain was recorded in a study of monozygotic twins with inflammatory bowel disease (dated by TCRdb to about 2019). At the level of the whole study: In total, approximately 28 monozygotic twin pairs made up the full study: 19 Danish pairs, all IBD-discordant, plus nine German pairs, of which four were IBD-concordant and five were IBD-discordant. Within discordant pairs, disease-associated traits were sought mainly by comparing IBD patients with their genetically identical healthy co-twins. Each individual had, on average, about 151 000 unique TCRalpha sequences and 181 000 unique TCRbeta sequences available for analysis. Broad study findings and their caveats: The analysis was unable to tell different T cell subtypes apart. Repertoire similarity did not differ between concordant and discordant twins, possibly due to limited statistical power. Background noise and inter-individual variability may have been introduced into the repertoires by the differing immunosuppressive treatments among patients. A decrease in TCRbeta repertoire diversity, as measured by inverse Simpson index, was observed in IBD patients compared with their healthy co-twins. The results gave no support for a single strong signal or clonotype linked to IBD. Fewer clonotypes were shared with other individuals by IBD patients than by healthy twins, most markedly in patients showing signs of disease activity.

The CDR3 measures 18 amino acids from cysteine to phenylalanine. Only the protein is on record. CDR1 LNHNV and CDR2 YYDKDF were looked up in the germline V gene (reference sequence). Library preparation employed 5' RACE. For each TCR library, around 3,500 ng of total RNA was used. For each sample, cDNA synthesis was carried out in eight separate reactions using SMARTScribe reverse transcriptase. During cDNA synthesis, template switching introduced unique molecular identifiers that contained a 6-nucleotide sample barcode. Amplification of TCRalpha and TCRbeta cDNA involved two nested PCRs of about 15 and 9 cycles, and each PCR was followed by bead purification. Before amplification, the cDNA was treated with uracil DNA-glycosylase and purified using the QIAquick PCR purification kit. The second PCR added Illumina TruSeq-compatible adapters along with sample-specific barcodes. Library quality and concentration were checked on TapeStation and Qubit, and libraries were pooled at approximately 4.7 ng each. Pooled libraries were sequenced on an Illumina HiSeq2500 single-index Rapid Run with 2 x 100 bp reads and custom sequencing primers. The source study handled its data this way. UMI-based consensus assembly with MiGEC version 1.2.6 was used to correct PCR and sequencing errors. MiXCR version 2.1.1 was used to carry out V(D)J alignment, clonotype assembly and CDR3 extraction. To normalise gene usage, clonotype sharing and MAIT/NKT TCR abundance, the analysis used the top 1000, 10 000 and 20 000 clonotypes per sample. Diversity was computed as the inverse Simpson index with the vegan R package after downsampling to 27 000 UMIs. Paired Mann-Whitney U tests were applied to discordant twin pairs, with Benjamini-Hochberg correction for multiple testing. Through TCRdb reprocessing, the reads give one entry per CDR3 protein sequence; DNA is omitted. The V and J calls and clone size are TCRdb's, not the authors'. This sample's clone table shows some 200,000 distinct CDR3 sequences. The top ten constitute less than 2% of the sample.

Concerning this clonotype itself: Its antigen is unknown.

From each donor, a roughly 2.3 ml peripheral blood sample was drawn into PAXgene tubes and stored at -80 degrees C. Without any T cell sorting, total RNA was extracted from whole blood using the PAXgene blood miRNA kit on an automated QIAcube. Peripheral blood from monozygotic twin pairs concordant or discordant for inflammatory bowel disease was subjected to deep TCRalpha and TCRbeta repertoire profiling with unique molecular barcoding. Smoking habits were recorded for all twin pairs, and each individual was classified as a current, former or never smoker. The receptor comes from a human donor with ulcerative colitis or Crohn's disease, or a healthy co-twin of an affected twin (not recorded which). The sequence is built from TRBV15 and TRBJ1-6; TCRdb calls TRBD1, which cannot be checked without DNA. The specimen was blood. The CDR3 protein is CATSRAHGGRNYNSPLHF.